This T cell receptor (beta chain) was documented in a study of blood T cell repertoires in COVID-19. Study-level background: Material from acute and convalescent COVID-19 was sourced from the United States, Italy and Spain. Sources were T cells, B-cell-depleted T cells, or PBMCs; the material itself was cDNA or gDNA.

Methods used by the authors: Nucleated cell counts were estimated from reference gene primer amplification. Generated by immunoSEQ multiplex PCR, the TCRdb table keeps only in-frame clones and is missing some. V, J and clone size are taken as reported in that table, and D and trimming were inferred from the DNA itself. The table has roughly 180,000 clones, around 80% seen once. Looked up from germline, CDR1 is MNHEY and CDR2 is SVGAGI. CDR3 size: 12 residues. Trimming cost V 5 bases and J 6 bases, with 11 bases left between them. The J gene is TRBJ2-7, the V gene TRBV6-5; D might be TRBD2 (5 bases). The source material was peripheral blood. This sequence was found in a human donor in a cohort sampled during active COVID-19. The DNA for the CDR3 is TGTGCCAGCAGTAACCTAGCATTCGAGCAGTACTTC. Protein product: CASSNLAFEQYF.